A single T cell receptor beta chain is shown here with its context. The method was immunoSEQ multiplex PCR; TCRdb's version includes in-frame clones alone and lacks a portion of them. In the table there are 60,000 to 80,000 clones, around nine tenths of which are singletons. The CDR3 sequence is 14 residues long. Per the germline V gene, CDR1 is ENHRY and CDR2 is SYGVKD. V dropped 3 bases and J dropped 7; count of bases not matched to a gene: 8. These data originate in a study of technical replicates of blood from a handful of donors. Sequenced input: PBMCs. V gene TRBV10-3 combines with J gene TRBJ2-7, with 8 bases aligning to TRBD2. The TCR comes from a human donor in good health. Some clones in this sample may be carry-over from other donors' samples. CDR3 region: CAISDNPRGGEQYF. CDR3 DNA: TGTGCCATCAGTGACAACCCTCGGGGGGGGGAGCAGTACTTC.